This paragraph covers one T cell receptor beta chain sequence. Generated by immunoSEQ multiplex PCR, the TCRdb table keeps only in-frame clones and is missing some. The data contain around 40,000 clones, roughly 90% of them singletons. J gave up 4 bases and V 5 bases, and 3 bases lay outside the gene matches. The CDR3 extends over 13 amino acids. Germline-derived CDR1 and CDR2 are SNHLY and FYNNEI. This entry comes from a study of T cell changes during pregnancy in multiple sclerosis. This TCR came from a female donor with multiple sclerosis, enrolled in a pregnancy study. The J gene is TRBJ1-1, the V gene TRBV2; 8 bases fit TRBD1. The starting material was CD4+ T cells from peripheral blood mononuclear cells, obtained before pregnancy. This chain's CDR3 is CASSIDRGTEAFF. Written as DNA, the CDR3 is TGTGCCAGCAGTATTGACAGGGGCACTGAAGCTTTCTTT.